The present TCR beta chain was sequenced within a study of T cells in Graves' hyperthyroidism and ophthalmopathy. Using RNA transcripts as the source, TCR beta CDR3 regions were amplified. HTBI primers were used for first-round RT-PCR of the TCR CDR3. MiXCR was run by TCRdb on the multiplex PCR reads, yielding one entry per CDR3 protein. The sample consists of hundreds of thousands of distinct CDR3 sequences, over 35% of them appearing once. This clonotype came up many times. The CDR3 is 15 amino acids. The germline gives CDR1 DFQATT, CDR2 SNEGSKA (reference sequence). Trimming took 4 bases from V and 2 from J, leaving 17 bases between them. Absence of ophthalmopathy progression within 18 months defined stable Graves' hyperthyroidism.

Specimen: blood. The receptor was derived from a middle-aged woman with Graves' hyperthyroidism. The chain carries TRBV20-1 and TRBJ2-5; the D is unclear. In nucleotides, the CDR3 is TGCAGTGCTAACCCGACTTCGTCGTCGCAAGAGACCCAGTACTTC. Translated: CSANPTSSSQETQYF.